This is a list of T cell receptor beta chains from one sample in a study of beta chain features in type 1 diabetes. The assay was immunoSEQ multiplex PCR, and TCRdb's table has in-frame clones only and misses some. The sample lists 900,000 or so clones, 17% occurring once. Material for sequencing was naive CD4+ T cells from blood. These receptor sequences come from a woman aged 18-29 years in good health. Both conserved end residues are part of each CDR3. A D gene is named only where the DNA matches it firmly. Not all rows give a size; the values are once, few, many and, for expanded clones, a class.

CDR3 protein,CDR3 DNA,D gene,V gene,J gene,clone size,CDR3 length
CASRRQGSGELFF,TGTGCCAGCAGACGACAGGGGAGCGGGGAGCTGTTTTTT,TRBD1,TRBV28,TRBJ2-2,-,13
CASIGDYSYEQYF,TGTGCCAGCATCGGGGACTACTCCTACGAGCAGTACTTC,TRBD2,TRBV2,TRBJ2-7,few,13
CASSSPPETQYF,TGTGCCAGCAGTTCTCCTCCAGAGACCCAGTACTTC,-,TRBV2,TRBJ2-5,few,12
CASSLQGLSNQPQHF,TGTGCCAGCAGTCTGCAGGGTCTTAGCAATCAGCCCCAGCATTTT,-,TRBV7-2,TRBJ1-5,-,15
CASSHDRVPYEQYF,TGTGCCAGCAGTCACGACAGGGTGCCCTACGAGCAGTACTTC,TRBD1,TRBV6-6,TRBJ2-7,-,14
CASSEHGVGNTDAFF,TGTGCCAGCAGTGAACATGGGGTCGGGAACACTGACGCTTTCTTT,-,TRBV25-1,TRBJ1-1,once,15
CASSQTGFFNYGYTF,TGTGCCAGTAGCCAAACAGGGTTCTTCAACTATGGCTACACCTTC,-,TRBV19,TRBJ1-2,few,15
CASSQNTRAQYF,TGTGCCAGCAGCCAGAATACTAGGGCTCAGTACTTC,-,TRBV14,TRBJ2-5,few,12
CASSWDRSNYGYTF,TGCGCCAGCAGCTGGGACAGGAGCAACTATGGCTACACCTTC,TRBD1,TRBV5-1,TRBJ1-2,few,14
CASSYEQGYGYTF,TGCGCCAGCAGCTACGAACAGGGCTATGGCTACACCTTC,-,TRBV5-1,TRBJ1-2,-,13
CASSNSLRVDQPQHF,TGTGCCAGCAGCAACTCCCTGCGTGTGGATCAGCCCCAGCATTTT,-,TRBV7-9,TRBJ1-5,few,15
CASSSGVAEAFF,TGCGCCAGCAGCTCGGGCGTCGCTGAAGCTTTCTTT,-,TRBV5-1,TRBJ1-1,few,12
CASRQTGFGYTF,TGTGCCAGCAGACAAACAGGGTTCGGCTACACCTTC,-,TRBV28,TRBJ1-2,-,12
CATSRDLSGRTTLNEQFF,TGTGCCACCAGCAGAGATCTTAGCGGGAGGACCACATTGAATGAGCAGTTCTTC,TRBD2,TRBV15,TRBJ2-1,few,18
CASSEVGVGGEQYF,TGTGCCAGCAGTGAGGTCGGAGTAGGAGGTGAGCAGTACTTC,-,TRBV25-1,TRBJ2-7,few,14
CSASRRGEQYF,TGCAGTGCTAGTAGGAGAGGCGAGCAGTACTTC,-,TRBV20-1,TRBJ2-7,-,11
CASSPILYGYTF,TGTGCCAGCAGCCCTATCCTGTATGGCTACACCTTC,-,TRBV2,TRBJ1-2,-,12
CASSGAYEQYF,TGTGCCAGCTCGGGGGCCTACGAGCAGTACTTC,-,TRBV28,TRBJ2-7,-,11
CSVSADTQYF,TGCAGTGTTTCCGCAGATACGCAGTATTTT,-,TRBV20-1,TRBJ2-3,-,10
CASSLTSYQPEQFF,TGTGCCAGCAGCTTGACGAGCTACCAACCCGAGCAGTTCTTC,-,TRBV11-1,TRBJ2-1,few,14
CASTGTSGTWETQYF,TGTGCCAGCACTGGGACTAGCGGGACTTGGGAGACCCAGTACTTC,TRBD2,TRBV7-2,TRBJ2-5,few,15
CASTSGSNEQFF,TGCGCCAGCACTAGCGGGAGTAATGAGCAGTTCTTC,TRBD2,TRBV10-2,TRBJ2-1,-,12
CASTRRSGAEAFF,TGTGCCAGCACTAGGAGGTCTGGGGCTGAAGCTTTCTTT,-,TRBV6-5,TRBJ1-1,few,13
CASSFMTQSQWQFF,TGTGCCAGCAGCTTTATGACCCAAAGCCAATGGCAGTTCTTC,-,TRBV7-9,TRBJ2-1,few,14
CASSVAEGLGVTQYF,TGTGCCAGCAGCGTAGCGGAGGGGTTGGGAGTTACGCAGTATTTT,-,TRBV9,TRBJ2-3,-,15
CASSPDPYYQPQHF,TGTGCCAGCAGCCCGGATCCGTACTATCAGCCCCAGCATTTT,-,TRBV5-4,TRBJ1-5,once,14
CASSIESGRDNEQFF,TGTGCCAGTAGTATAGAGTCGGGAAGGGACAATGAGCAGTTCTTC,-,TRBV19,TRBJ2-1,-,15
CASSSAVRGYEQYF,TGTGCCAGTAGTTCCGCTGTGCGGGGATACGAGCAGTACTTC,-,TRBV19,TRBJ2-7,-,14